This T cell receptor beta chain was identified during a study of vaccination effects on CD4 cells after COVID-19. About the research overall: Samples that were drawn after vaccination came a median of 72 days after the second dose. Study-wide results and caveats: By a late point after vaccination, infection- and vaccine-induced clones had shrunk markedly through clonal contraction. Sampling in the study covered few convalescent patients and included no early post-infection timepoints.

In germline, CDR1 is SGHTA, CDR2 FQGTGA. The CDR3 has 18 residues. V lost 4 bases, J lost 0 bases, and 16 bases lay in between. Here immunoSEQ multiplex PCR was the method, and the copy in TCRdb shows in-frame clones only, minus some. Among 27,000 or so clones listed, 83% were seen once. CD4+ T cells specific for antigen were expanded with viral peptide pools by the ViraFEST assay before sequencing. Subsequent to a culture period of more than 8 days, CD4+ T cells were isolated. The vaccine given was either BNT162b2 or mRNA-1273, in two doses. To note about this clone: The antigen is not known.

Material: CD4+ T cells from PBMCs cultured with HCoV-NL63 spike peptides, obtained after COVID-19 vaccination. The sequence was obtained from a human donor who received a COVID-19 vaccine. Some clones in this sample may be carry-over from other donors' samples. The chain combines TRBV7-3 with TRBJ2-6; a possible D gene is TRBD1 (5 bases). The chain's CDR3 is CASSSKGYLLSGANVLTF. The DNA for the CDR3 is TGTGCCAGCAGCTCGAAGGGGTACCTACTCTCTGGGGCCAACGTCCTGACTTTC.